The 16 T cell receptor beta chains below were found in one sample sequenced in a study of cytomegalovirus exposure and HLA in healthy donors. 60 Vbeta and 13 Jbeta primers were used in PCR. TCRdb keeps only in-frame clones here, not all; method: immunoSEQ multiplex PCR. This table holds more than 150,000 clones, 76% found once. Sequencing input: PBMCs. Source of these receptors: a woman in her thirties in good health and CMV-seropositive.

CDR3 bases: TGCGCCAGCAGCCAACAGGATCTCAGCACAGATACGCAGTATTTT. As protein: CASSQQDLSTDTQYF. The genes are TRBV4-3 and TRBJ2-3; D is unclear. Trimming removed 2 bases from V and 0 bases from J, with 9 bases in between. The CDR3 consists of 15 residues. The germline CDR1 and CDR2 sequences are LGHNA and YSLEER.

The J gene is TRBJ2-7, the V gene TRBV19; possible D gene TRBD1, 5 bases. The germline V and J ends were trimmed by 3 bases and 0 bases, with 9 bases remaining between them. Germline V gives CDR1 LNHDA, CDR2 SQIVND (reference sequence). The length of the CDR3 is 14 residues. The CDR3 DNA sequence: TGTGCCAGTAGTATGGGGCAGTCCTCCTACGAGCAGTACTTC. Translated, it gives CASSMGQSSYEQYF.

This sequence joins TRBV5-6 and TRBJ2-1, with 7 bases that match TRBD1. The germline CDR1 and CDR2 sequences are SGHDT and YYEEEE. Trimming at V came to 2 bases and at J to 5 bases, leaving 7 bases not matched to a gene. This CDR3 has 15 residues. The CDR3 DNA is TGTGCCAGCAGCTTCATCCGGGACAGAGACAATGAGCAGTTCTTC. Residues: CASSFIRDRDNEQFF. Drawing the rest from reference TRBV5-6 and TRBJ2-1, the complete variable domain is DAGVTQSPTHLIKTRGQQVTLRCSPKSGHDTVSWYQQALGQGPQFIFQYYEEEERQRGNFPDRFSGHQFPNYSSELNVNALLLGDSALYLCASSFIRDRDNEQFFGPGTRLTVL.

This clone was detected a few times. The rearrangement links TRBV5-1 to TRBJ2-1; the match to TRBD2 covers 8 bases. This CDR3 is 18 amino acids long. Per germline, CDR1 SGHRS and CDR2 YFSETQ. V lost 4 bases and J lost 6; bases outside the gene matches: 18. Here the CDR3 reads CASSPRGAPGGAFNEQFF. Here the CDR3 DNA reads TGCGCCAGCAGCCCCCGGGGGGCCCCCGGGGGGGCCTTCAATGAGCAGTTCTTC.

The rearrangement joins TRBV7-6 to TRBJ2-1, with TRBD1 identical over 8 bases. The trim removed 2 bases at V and 0 bases at J, leaving 6 bases unmatched. The CDR3 runs to 17 residues. Germline CDR1 SGHVS, CDR2 FNYEAQ. CDR3 DNA sequence: TGTGCCAGCAGCTTACCGCGGACAGGGAGCTCCTACAATGAGCAGTTCTTC. Amino acids: CASSLPRTGSSYNEQFF. Complete variable domain (other parts from reference TRBV7-6 and TRBJ2-1): GAGVSQSPRYKVTKRGQDVALRCDPISGHVSLYWYRQALGQGPEFLTYFNYEAQQDKSGLPNDRFSAERPEGSISTLTIQRTEQRDSAMYRCASSLPRTGSSYNEQFFGPGTRLTVL.

CDR3 sequence: CASSYQGYPSYEQYF. The CDR3 DNA reads TGTGCCAGCAGTTATCAGGGGTACCCTTCCTACGAGCAGTACTTC. The chain is built from TRBV27 and TRBJ2-7, with D perhaps TRBD1 (6 bases). V lost 4 bases to trimming and J lost 1 base, with 14 bases between them. The V gene's germline CDR1 is MNHEY and CDR2 SMNVEV (reference sequence). This CDR3 region has 15 residues.

The chain recombines TRBV4-3 with TRBJ1-3; weak D call: TRBD1 (5 bases). The germline gives CDR1 LGHNA, CDR2 YSLEER. The ends were cut back, 0 bases at V and 5 bases at J, with 17 bases in the middle. The CDR3 length is 17 residues. CDR3 protein: CASSQDLGGARRNTIYF. The CDR3 nucleotides read TGCGCCAGCAGCCAAGATCTGGGCGGGGCGCGAAGAAACACCATATATTTT.

The rearrangement uses TRBV15 and TRBJ2-7; TRBD2 agrees at 8 bases. Germline lookup yields CDR1 LNHNV and CDR2 YYDKDF (reference sequence). CDR3 length equals 15 residues. Trimming removed 0 bases from V and 1 base from J; junction bases left unmatched: 2. CDR3 in DNA: TGTGCCACCAGCAGAGAGCCTAGCGGGTCCTACGAGCAGTACTTC. Translation: CATSREPSGSYEQYF.

The chain uses TRBV25-1 and TRBJ1-2; the D gene is possibly TRBD1 (5 bases). The CDR3 contains 12 residues. Trimming cost V 3 bases and J 4 bases, with 6 bases left between them. Germline loops: CDR1 MGHDK, CDR2 SYGVNS. The CDR3 reads CASSEGGYGYTF. CDR3 coding DNA: TGTGCCAGCAGTGAGGGGGGCTATGGCTACACCTTC.

The chain uses TRBV27 and TRBJ1-2, with TRBD1 identical over 10 bases. From germline, CDR1 is MNHEY and CDR2 SMNVEV (reference sequence). The CDR3 has 14 residues. Trimming at V came to 2 bases and at J to 3 bases, leaving 0 bases not matched to a gene. This CDR3 reads CASSLGQGDYGYTF. CDR3 nucleotides: TGTGCCAGCAGTTTAGGACAGGGGGACTATGGCTACACCTTC.

The chain uses TRBV10-1 and TRBJ1-1, with a possible D match to TRBD1 (5 bases). Germline V CDR1 and CDR2: WNHNN, SYGVQD (reference sequence). This CDR3 spans 14 amino acids. Trimming took 2 bases from V and 0 from J, leaving 7 bases between them. In nucleotides, the CDR3 is TGCGCCAGCAGTGAGAAGGGGTTGAACACTGAAGCTTTCTTT. Its translation is CASSEKGLNTEAFF.

The chain is built from TRBV25-1 and TRBJ2-5, with D maybe TRBD2 (6 bases). V lost 10 bases and J lost 3, with 24 bases in between. CDR1 and CDR2 (germline): MGHDK, SYGVNS. The CDR3 is made up of 16 amino acids. The CDR3 region is CANERVLRDCKETQYF. DNA for the CDR3: TGTGCCAACGAGAGAGTTTTAAGGGACTGCAAAGAGACCCAGTACTTC. Full variable domain (missing parts from reference TRBV25-1 and TRBJ2-5): EADIYQTPRYLVIGTGKKITLECSQTMGHDKMYWYQQDPGMELHLIHYSYGVNSTEKGDLSSESTVSRIRTEHFPLTLESARPSHTSQYLCANERVLRDCKETQYFGPGTRLLVL.

The chain carries TRBV7-8 and TRBJ2-7; 10 bases are a match to TRBD1. This CDR3 spans 17 amino acids. Germline loops: CDR1 SGHVS, CDR2 FQNEAQ. Trimming cost V 5 bases and J 3 bases; bases outside gene matches: 13. DNA for the CDR3: TGTGCCAGCAGCCCCAAGAAACCCGGACAGGGGGTCTACGAGCAGTACTTC. It translates to CASSPKKPGQGVYEQYF.

V is TRBV10-3 and J is TRBJ1-3; the D gene is possibly TRBD1 (6 bases). Germline CDR1 ENHRY, CDR2 SYGVKD. V was clipped by 10 bases and J by 4 bases, with 17 bases between them. The CDR3 is made up of 14 amino acids. CDR3 in DNA: TGTGCCAGTACAACGCCGGGACAAGGAAACACCATATATTTT. This sequence encodes CASTTPGQGNTIYF.

V gene TRBV5-1 combines with J gene TRBJ2-2; D is unresolved. The germline V and J ends were trimmed by 1 base and 1 base, with 5 bases remaining between them. Germline lookup yields CDR1 SGHRS and CDR2 YFSETQ. CDR3 length equals 14 residues. CDR3 amino acids: CASSLTGNTGELFF. As DNA, the CDR3 is TGCGCCAGCAGCTTGACCGGGAACACCGGGGAGCTGTTTTTT.

Concerning this clone itself: The same CDR3 can be traced to other DNA sequences in this sample. The chain is built from TRBV9 and TRBJ1-2, with 8 bases aligning to TRBD1. Germline V gives CDR1 SGDLS, CDR2 YYNGEE. Trimming at V came to 0 bases and at J to 2 bases, leaving 0 bases not matched to a gene. CDR3 size: 14 residues. The CDR3 reads CASSVGTGNYGYTF. CDR3 DNA: TGTGCCAGCAGCGTAGGGACAGGGAACTATGGCTACACCTTC.